Following are 32 T cell receptor beta chains from one sample sequenced in a study of blood T cell repertoires in COVID-19. Only in-frame clones appear in the TCRdb table, and some are missing; sequencing was by immunoSEQ multiplex PCR. The sample consists of some 100,000 clones, 88% of them appearing once. The sequenced sample consisted of peripheral blood. These TCRs come from a man aged 45 to 65 with COVID-19, enrolled during active disease.

J is TRBJ1-2 and V is TRBV4-3; D perhaps matches TRBD1 (6 bases). Trimming took off 0 bases at V and 2 bases at J, with 7 bases between the two ends. Germline-derived CDR1 and CDR2 are LGHNA and YSLEER. CDR3 length: 14 residues. CDR3 bases: TGCGCCAGCAGCCAAGATGACAGGAACTATGGCTACACCTTC. Encoded protein: CASSQDDRNYGYTF.

The rearrangement uses TRBV20-1 and TRBJ2-7; D gene unclear. V lost 6 bases to trimming and J lost 6 bases, with 12 bases between them. The CDR3 contains 11 residues. Germline loops: CDR1 DFQATT, CDR2 SNEGSKA (reference sequence). Written as DNA, the CDR3 is TGCAGTGCCCAGCGCGTGGTCGAGCAGTACTTC. It is translated as CSAQRVVEQYF.

The gene calls are TRBV3-1 (or the pseudogene TRBV3-2) and TRBJ1-1, with D possibly being TRBD1 (6 bases). The CDR3 is 14 residues long. CDR1 is LGHDT, CDR2 YNNKEL, per germline (reference sequence). V was clipped by 3 bases and J by 1 base, with 9 bases between them. The CDR3 here is CASSQGARNTEAFF. The CDR3 region has the DNA TGTGCCAGCAGCCAGGGGGCGAGGAACACTGAAGCTTTCTTT.

The rearrangement uses TRBV21-1 and TRBJ2-2; TRBD1, the table's D call, lacks a check against the DNA. TRBV21-1 represents a pseudogene. The CDR3 spans 17 residues. The CDR3 protein is CASSKLTDPPNTGELFF. CDR3 nucleotides: TGTGCCAGCAGCAAGTTGACAGATCCTCCGAACACCGGGGAGCTGTTTTTT.

V gene TRBV9 combines with J gene TRBJ2-1, with D tentatively TRBD1 (5 bases). V gave up 0 bases and J gave up 1 base, with 8 bases separating them. CDR3 length: 15 amino acids. CDR1 and CDR2 (germline): SGDLS, YYNGEE. The CDR3 bases are TGTGCCAGCAGCGTAGAAGGGGTATCCTACAATGAGCAGTTCTTC. It encodes CASSVEGVSYNEQFF.

The chain combines TRBV7-4 with TRBJ2-7; D may be TRBD1 (6 bases). Germline V gene sequence: CDR1 SGHVT, CDR2 SQSDAQ. The V and J ends lost 3 bases and 2 bases respectively, with 20 bases between them. The CDR3 sequence is 17 residues long. CDR3 protein: CASSFLFRVRGAYEQYF. The CDR3 DNA sequence: TGTGCCAGCAGCTTCCTTTTCCGAGTCAGGGGTGCCTACGAGCAGTACTTC.

The chain employs TRBV5-1 and TRBJ1-2; D gene unclear. The CDR3 length is 16 residues. The V gene's germline CDR1 is SGHRS and CDR2 YFSETQ. Trimming cost V 0 bases and J 7 bases, with 19 bases left between them. Here the CDR3 reads CASSLVLVAGDGGYTF. Written as DNA, the CDR3 is TGCGCCAGCAGCTTGGTCCTGGTGGCAGGCGACGGTGGCTACACCTTC.

The chain has TRBV7-8 and TRBJ2-1; TRBD2 agrees at 14 bases. V trimming: 5 bases; J trimming: 7 bases; junction bases outside the gene matches: 13. The CDR3 runs to 18 residues. Germline V gene data show CDR1 as SGHVS and CDR2 as FQNEAQ. The CDR3 DNA reads as TGTGCCAGCAGCCCGGGACTAGCGGGGGAGGCCCAATTAAATGAGCAGTTCTTC. Amino acid sequence: CASSPGLAGEAQLNEQFF.

The chain combines TRBV24-1 with TRBJ1-5; D is ambiguous. CDR1 and CDR2 from the germline V gene are KGHDR and SFDVKD. The length of the CDR3 is 14 residues. V was clipped by 4 bases and J by 5 bases, with 11 bases between them. This CDR3 reads CATSDQENHQPQHF. The CDR3 DNA reads TGTGCCACCAGTGACCAGGAAAACCATCAGCCCCAGCATTTT.

The chain couples TRBV7-8 to TRBJ2-1; D might be TRBD1 (6 bases). V was pared by 4 bases and J by 1 base, with 8 bases between. Germline CDR1 and CDR2: SGHVS and FQNEAQ. The CDR3 covers 14 residues. CDR3 bases: TGTGCCAGCAGCTACAGGGTTTCCTACAATGAGCAGTTCTTC. Residues: CASSYRVSYNEQFF.

The rearrangement links TRBV19 to TRBJ2-7, with D tentatively TRBD1 (7 bases). Germline CDR1 reads LNHDA; CDR2 reads SQIVND (reference sequence). V was shortened by 5 bases and J by 0 bases, with 17 bases between the two germline ends. The CDR3 contains 16 residues. CDR3 amino acids: CASSDSQGGGSYEQYF. The CDR3 DNA reads as TGTGCCAGTAGTGACTCCCAGGGGGGAGGCTCCTACGAGCAGTACTTC.

The chain recombines TRBV12-3 or TRBV12-4 with TRBJ2-2, with TRBD1 identical over 8 bases. With 8 bases clipped from V and 8 bases from J, the junction kept 1 base outside the gene matches. CDR3 size: 11 residues. CDR3 sequence (DNA): TGTGCCAGCGGACAGGGTGGGGAGCTGTTTTTT. This translates into CASGQGGELFF.

About this clone: Other DNA variants within this sample encode the same CDR3. J is TRBJ1-2 and V is TRBV7-9, with TRBD1 as a possible D gene (6 bases). CDR3 length equals 14 residues. The ends were cut back, 5 bases at V and 2 bases at J, with 12 bases in the middle. Germline CDR1 reads SEHNR; CDR2 reads FQNEAQ (reference sequence). CDR3 DNA sequence: TGTGCCAGCAGCCTGACAGGTATAAACTATGGCTACACCTTC. Translation: CASSLTGINYGYTF.

This clone was picked up a small number of times. The chain has TRBV7-9 and TRBJ2-1; 7 bases fit TRBD1. Per the germline V gene, CDR1 is SEHNR and CDR2 is FQNEAQ (reference sequence). CDR3 length: 16 amino acids. V lost 3 bases and J lost 10; bases outside the gene matches: 15. The CDR3 spells CASSFLQGEALREQFF. The DNA of the CDR3 is TGTGCCAGCAGCTTCCTGCAGGGGGAAGCGTTAAGGGAGCAGTTCTTC. Full variable domain (missing parts from reference TRBV7-9 and TRBJ2-1): DTGVSQNPRHKITKRGQNVTFRCDPISEHNRLYWYRQTLGQGPEFLTYFQNEAQLEKSRLLSDRFSAERPKGSFSTLEIQRTEQGDSAMYLCASSFLQGEALREQFFGPGTRLTVL.

The chain is built from TRBV7-2 and TRBJ2-1, with 10 bases matching TRBD2. Germline V gene lookup returns CDR1 SGHTA and CDR2 FQGNSA. This CDR3 is built from 16 residues. The V segment lost 1 base and the J segment 8 bases; nucleotides outside the gene matches: 8. CDR3 region: CASSLGVLAGVDEQFF. DNA for the CDR3: TGTGCCAGCAGCTTAGGAGTTCTAGCGGGGGTTGATGAGCAGTTCTTC.

There are a few counts of this clone. The chain recombines TRBV7-2 with TRBJ2-7; 7 nucleotides agree with TRBD2. The CDR3 loop spans 14 amino acids. Germline values: CDR1 SGHTA, CDR2 FQGNSA. With V trimmed by 6 bases and J by 3 bases, 8 bases remained unmatched. CDR3 amino acids: CASSPARGDYEQYF. The CDR3 nucleotides read TGTGCCAGCAGTCCGGCCCGGGGGGACTACGAGCAGTACTTC.

This sequence joins TRBV6-1 and TRBJ1-6; D may be TRBD1 (5 bases). The CDR3 is 14 residues long. Trimming removed 2 bases from V and 8 bases from J, with 10 bases in between. Germline CDR1 MNHNS, CDR2 SASEGT. The CDR3 DNA reads as TGTGCCAGCAGTGAACAGGGTCGGCATTCACCCCTCCACTTT. Residues: CASSEQGRHSPLHF.

This chain joins TRBV27 and TRBJ2-3; 10 nucleotides agree with TRBD1. The CDR3 length is 14 residues. V was pared by 6 bases and J by 6 bases, with 6 bases of the junction left unmatched. Per germline, CDR1 MNHEY and CDR2 SMNVEV (reference sequence). The CDR3 region is CASSRQGARDTQYF. In DNA form, the CDR3 reads TGTGCCAGCAGCCGACAGGGGGCCAGGGATACGCAGTATTTT.

This chain uses TRBV6-5 with TRBJ2-1, with 9 bases fitting TRBD2. The CDR3 totals 13 residues. Trimming cost V 8 bases and J 6 bases; bases outside gene matches: 5. CDR1 is MNHEY, CDR2 SVGAGI, per germline. CDR3 residues: CASSGLALNEQFF. DNA of the CDR3: TGTGCCAGCTCGGGACTAGCTCTCAATGAGCAGTTCTTC.

The V call is TRBV6-5, the J call TRBJ1-5; the D gene is possibly TRBD1 (5 bases). Trimming cost V 5 bases and J 4 bases, with 15 bases left between them. This CDR3 spans 15 amino acids. Germline CDR1 reads MNHEY; CDR2 reads SVGAGI. The CDR3 DNA sequence: TGTGCCAGCAGTCCTTCGGGACTTCGTAATCAGCCCCAGCATTTT. Its protein product is CASSPSGLRNQPQHF.

The chain has TRBV5-6 and TRBJ1-2; no firm D call. V lost 3 bases to trimming and J lost 4 bases, with 16 bases between them. The length of the CDR3 is 15 residues. Germline V lookup: CDR1 SGHDT, CDR2 YYEEEE. The DNA for the CDR3 is TGTGCCAGCAGCTCCATCGACCCGAGAGGCTATGGCTACACCTTC. Its translation is CASSSIDPRGYGYTF.

The chain is built from TRBV6-6 and TRBJ2-7; 7 bases are shared with TRBD1. The CDR3 spans 15 residues. Germline loops: CDR1 MNHNY, CDR2 SVGAGI (reference sequence). Trimming took 6 bases from V and 4 from J; bases not matched to a gene: 12. The CDR3 region has the DNA TGTGCCAGCAGCCCCCAATCACAGGGGTTTTACGAGCAGTACTTC. Its protein is CASSPQSQGFYEQYF.

This clone has only a few counts. The rearrangement links TRBV29-1 to TRBJ1-3; no firm D call. Trimming pared 1 base from V and 4 bases from J, leaving 8 bases between. Germline loops: CDR1 SQVTM, CDR2 ANQGSEA. This CDR3 spans 13 amino acids. This CDR3 is CSVEGTGGNTIYF. CDR3 DNA sequence: TGCAGCGTTGAAGGGACGGGAGGAAACACCATATATTTT.

The V and J genes are TRBV2 and TRBJ2-3, with D hard to call. Germline assignment: CDR1 SNHLY and CDR2 FYNNEI. This CDR3 spans 15 amino acids. Trimming took off 10 bases at V and 2 bases at J, with 19 bases between the two ends. The CDR3 DNA reads TGTGCCACCGCAACTACCATAAATCCCACAGATACGCAGTATTTT. Amino acid sequence: CATATTINPTDTQYF. Variable domain in full (rest from reference TRBV2 and TRBJ2-3): EPEVTQTPSHQVTQMGQEVILRCVPISNHLYFYWYRQILGQKVEFLVSFYNNEISEKSEIFDDQFSVERPDGSNFTLKIRSTKLEDSAMYFCATATTINPTDTQYFGPGTRLTVL.

This clone was seen only once. CDR3 in amino acids: CASSLSSDQPQHF. In DNA form, the CDR3 reads TGTGCCAGCAGCTTGTCATCGGATCAGCCCCAGCATTTT. The gene calls are TRBV5-5 and TRBJ1-5; no clear D gene. The germline V gene has CDR1 SGHKS and CDR2 YYEKEE (reference sequence). The CDR3 extends over 13 amino acids. Trimming shortened V by 1 base and J by 5 bases, and 7 bases separated the two germline ends.

The table lists this clone with a few counts. The V call is TRBV11-2, the J call TRBJ2-1, with D perhaps matching TRBD2 (5 bases). Trimming stripped 0 bases from V and 4 bases from J, with 13 bases between. CDR3 length equals 16 residues. Germline V gives CDR1 SGHAT, CDR2 FQNNGV. CDR3 sequence: CASSLDLSSPYNEQFF. CDR3 coding DNA: TGTGCCAGCAGCTTAGACCTGTCTAGCCCTTACAATGAGCAGTTCTTC.

V and J are TRBV14 and TRBJ2-7; 9 bases line up with TRBD2. There are 15 residues in the CDR3. J was trimmed by 6 bases and V by 1 base; bases with no gene match: 7. Looked up from germline, CDR1 is SGHDN and CDR2 is FVKESK. The CDR3 is CASSQAGAGGFEQYF. CDR3 nucleotide sequence: TGTGCCAGCAGCCAAGCAGGAGCGGGGGGTTTCGAGCAGTACTTC.

The chain uses TRBV19 and TRBJ1-1, with 8 positions matching TRBD1. V shed 5 bases and J 5 bases; nucleotides not matched to a gene: 7. This CDR3 spans 14 amino acids. Germline CDR1 LNHDA, CDR2 SQIVND (reference sequence). CDR3 sequence reads: CASSYQGALTEAFF. In DNA, the CDR3 is TGTGCCAGTAGTTACCAGGGGGCGCTTACTGAAGCTTTCTTT.

The chain couples TRBV4-1 to TRBJ1-4; no firm D call. CDR1 MGHRA and CDR2 YSYEKL come from the germline V gene. There are 15 residues in the CDR3. Trimming removed 4 bases from V and 0 bases from J, with 9 bases in between. The DNA for the CDR3 is TGCGCCAGCAGCCGGGGAGAAACAACTAATGAAAAACTGTTTTTT. Translated: CASSRGETTNEKLFF.

The chain uses TRBV28 and TRBJ1-2; possibly TRBD1 for D (6 bases). Trimming stripped 2 bases from V and 6 bases from J, with 16 bases between. CDR3 length: 15 amino acids. Germline lookup yields CDR1 MDHEN and CDR2 SYDVKM. CDR3 nucleotides: TGTGCCAGCAGTTTAGCCCTAAGGGGGAGGGATGGCTACACCTTC. This encodes CASSLALRGRDGYTF.

In this sample, this clone turned up a few times. V is TRBV5-1 and J is TRBJ1-5; 7 bases are shared with TRBD1. After removal of 4 bases from V and 2 bases from J, the junction contained 3 bases not matched to a gene. The CDR3 length is 14 residues. The V gene's germline CDR1 is SGHRS and CDR2 YFSETQ. In DNA form, the CDR3 reads TGCGCCAGCAGCCCCGGACAGGGCAATCAGCCCCAGCATTTT. This encodes CASSPGQGNQPQHF.

The chain uses TRBV6-2 or TRBV6-3 and TRBJ2-7; 7 bases agree with TRBD1. In germline, CDR1 is MNHEY, CDR2 SVGEGT. CDR3 size: 15 residues. Unmatched junction bases numbered 7, after V lost 1 base and J lost 4 bases. The CDR3 protein is CASSYYDRVRYEQYF. CDR3 coding DNA: TGTGCCAGCAGTTACTACGACAGGGTACGGTACGAGCAGTACTTC.